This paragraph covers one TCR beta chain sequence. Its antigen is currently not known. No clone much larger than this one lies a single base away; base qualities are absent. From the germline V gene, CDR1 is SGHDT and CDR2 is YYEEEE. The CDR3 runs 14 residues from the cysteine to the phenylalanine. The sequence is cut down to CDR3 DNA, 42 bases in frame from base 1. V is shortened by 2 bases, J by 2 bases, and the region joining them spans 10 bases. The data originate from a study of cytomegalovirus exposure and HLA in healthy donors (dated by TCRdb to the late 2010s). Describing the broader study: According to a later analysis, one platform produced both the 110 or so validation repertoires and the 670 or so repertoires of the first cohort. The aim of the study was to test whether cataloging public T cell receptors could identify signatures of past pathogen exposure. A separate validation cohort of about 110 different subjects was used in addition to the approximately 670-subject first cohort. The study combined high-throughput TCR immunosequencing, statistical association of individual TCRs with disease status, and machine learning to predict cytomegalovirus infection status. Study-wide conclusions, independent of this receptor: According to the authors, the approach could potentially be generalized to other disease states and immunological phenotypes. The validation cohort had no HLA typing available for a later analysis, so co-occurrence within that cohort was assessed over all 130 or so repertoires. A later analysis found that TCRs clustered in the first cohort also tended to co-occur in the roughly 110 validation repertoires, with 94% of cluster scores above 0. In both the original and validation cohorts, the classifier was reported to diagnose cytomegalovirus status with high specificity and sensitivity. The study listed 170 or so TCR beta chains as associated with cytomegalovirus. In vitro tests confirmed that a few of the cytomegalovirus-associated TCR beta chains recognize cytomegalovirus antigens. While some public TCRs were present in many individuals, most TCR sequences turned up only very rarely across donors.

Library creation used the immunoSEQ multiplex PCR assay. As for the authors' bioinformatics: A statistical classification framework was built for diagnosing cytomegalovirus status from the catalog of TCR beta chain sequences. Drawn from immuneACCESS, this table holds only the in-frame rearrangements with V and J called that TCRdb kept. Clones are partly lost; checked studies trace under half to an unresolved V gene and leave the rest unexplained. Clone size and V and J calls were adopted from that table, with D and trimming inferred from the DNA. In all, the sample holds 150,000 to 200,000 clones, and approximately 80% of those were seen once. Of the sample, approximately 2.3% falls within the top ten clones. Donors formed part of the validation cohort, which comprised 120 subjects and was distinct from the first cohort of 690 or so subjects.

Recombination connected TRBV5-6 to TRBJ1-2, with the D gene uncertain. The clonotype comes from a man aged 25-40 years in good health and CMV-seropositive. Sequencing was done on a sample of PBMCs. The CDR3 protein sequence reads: CASSLRVTNYGYTF. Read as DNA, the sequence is TGTGCCAGCAGCTTACGGGTGACCAACTATGGCTACACCTTC.